Listed below are T cell receptor beta chains from one sample, sequenced in a study of vaccination effects on CD4 cells after COVID-19. Assay: immunoSEQ multiplex PCR; the TCRdb copy retains only in-frame clones and omits some. Of around 40,000 clones listed, under 80% are singletons. Which antigens these TCRs recognize remains unknown. Sequencing was performed on CD4+ T cells from PBMCs cultured with a peptide pool, taken before COVID-19 vaccination. All receptors come from a human donor who had a prior SARS-CoV-2 infection. Both conserved end residues are part of each CDR3. A D gene is named only where the DNA matches it firmly. The size entry is marked missing in some rows and otherwise reads once, few, many or a size class.

size: few; D: -; V: TRBV4-2; J: TRBJ1-6; CDR3: CASSQGSGLGNSYNSPLHF; DNA: TGTGCCAGCAGCCAAGGCTCGGGGTTGGGAAACTCCTATAATTCACCCCTCCACTTT
size: once; D: -; V: TRBV9; J: TRBJ1-3; CDR3: CASSVTGQGNTIYF; DNA: TGTGCCAGCAGCGTGACAGGACAGGGAAACACCATATATTTT
size: -; D: -; V: TRBV6-5; J: TRBJ1-2; CDR3: CASNAIDRNYGYTF; DNA: TGTGCCAGCAACGCGATAGACAGGAACTATGGCTACACCTTC
size: -; D: -; V: TRBV18; J: TRBJ1-3; CDR3: CASSPQGVSGNTIYF; DNA: TGTGCCAGCTCACCACAGGGGGTCTCTGGAAACACCATATATTTT
size: -; D: TRBD2; V: TRBV18; J: TRBJ2-1; CDR3: CASSPPGLVYNEQFF; DNA: TGTGCCAGCTCACCGCCTGGACTAGTCTACAATGAGCAGTTCTTC
size: -; D: TRBD2; V: TRBV20-1; J: TRBJ2-5; CDR3: CSASQDWLAGTQYF; DNA: TGCAGTGCTAGTCAAGACTGGCTAGCGGGGACCCAGTACTTC
size: -; D: TRBD1; V: TRBV19; J: TRBJ2-7; CDR3: CASSADRAEAEQYF; DNA: TGTGCCAGTAGTGCGGACAGGGCTGAGGCCGAGCAGTACTTC
size: -; D: TRBD1; V: TRBV13; J: TRBJ1-2; CDR3: CASSGTGKGYGYTF; DNA: TGTGCCAGCAGCGGGACAGGGAAAGGCTATGGCTACACCTTC
size: -; D: TRBD2; V: TRBV5-1; J: TRBJ2-5; CDR3: CASSLSSGTQETQYF; DNA: TGCGCCAGCAGCCTGTCTAGCGGGACTCAAGAGACCCAGTACTTC
size: -; D: -; V: TRBV5-1; J: TRBJ2-3; CDR3: CASSLSSVSTDTQYF; DNA: TGCGCCAGCAGCTTGTCTAGCGTATCCACAGATACGCAGTATTTT
size: -; D: -; V: TRBV19; J: TRBJ2-2; CDR3: CASSYQGRNTGELFF; DNA: TGTGCCAGTAGTTATCAGGGGCGGAACACCGGGGAGCTGTTTTTT
size: -; D: -; V: TRBV5-1; J: TRBJ1-1; CDR3: CASSLNGENTEAFF; DNA: TGCGCCAGCAGCTTGAACGGGGAGAACACTGAAGCTTTCTTT
size: few; D: TRBD1; V: TRBV6-1; J: TRBJ1-4; CDR3: CASSVRDRDLTTNEKLFF; DNA: TGTGCCAGCAGTGTCCGGGACAGGGACCTCACAACTAATGAAAAACTGTTTTTT
size: -; D: TRBD1; V: TRBV2; J: TRBJ1-5; CDR3: CASSVGGGQPQHF; DNA: TGTGCCAGCAGTGTAGGGGGCGGTCAGCCCCAGCATTTT
size: few; D: -; V: TRBV5-1; J: TRBJ1-6; CDR3: CASSLSYREGSPLHF; DNA: TGCGCCAGCAGCTTGAGTTACAGGGAAGGTTCACCCCTCCACTTT
size: -; D: -; V: TRBV6-4; J: TRBJ2-3; CDR3: CASSEGDPRTDTQYF; DNA: TGTGCCAGCAGTGAAGGGGACCCCCGGACAGATACGCAGTATTTT
size: -; D: -; V: TRBV5-6; J: TRBJ1-1; CDR3: CASSSLRRRGSEAFF; DNA: TGTGCCAGCAGCTCCCTCCGGCGGAGGGGGTCTGAAGCTTTCTTT